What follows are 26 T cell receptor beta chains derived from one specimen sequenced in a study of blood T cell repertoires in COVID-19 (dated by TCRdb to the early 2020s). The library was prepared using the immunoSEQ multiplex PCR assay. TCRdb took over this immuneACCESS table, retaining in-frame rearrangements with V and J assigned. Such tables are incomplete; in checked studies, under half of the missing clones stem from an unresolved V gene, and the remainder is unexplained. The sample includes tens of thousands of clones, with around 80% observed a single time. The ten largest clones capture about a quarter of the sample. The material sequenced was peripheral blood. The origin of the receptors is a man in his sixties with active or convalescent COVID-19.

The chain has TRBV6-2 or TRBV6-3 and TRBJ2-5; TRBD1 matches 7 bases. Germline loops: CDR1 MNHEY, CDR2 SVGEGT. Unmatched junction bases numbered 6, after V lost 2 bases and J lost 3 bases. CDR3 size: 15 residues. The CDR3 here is CASSYPGQDEETQYF. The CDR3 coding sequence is TGTGCCAGCAGTTACCCCGGACAGGACGAAGAGACCCAGTACTTC.

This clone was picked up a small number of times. CDR3 protein: CATSDLGTGEETQYF. DNA of the CDR3: TGTGCCACCAGTGATTTAGGGACAGGGGAAGAGACCCAGTACTTC. V and J are TRBV24-1 and TRBJ2-5; TRBD1 matches 10 bases. CDR1 is KGHDR and CDR2 is SFDVKD in the germline V gene. The V and J ends lost 1 base and 3 bases, in that order; junction bases with no gene match: 1. The CDR3 is made up of 15 amino acids.

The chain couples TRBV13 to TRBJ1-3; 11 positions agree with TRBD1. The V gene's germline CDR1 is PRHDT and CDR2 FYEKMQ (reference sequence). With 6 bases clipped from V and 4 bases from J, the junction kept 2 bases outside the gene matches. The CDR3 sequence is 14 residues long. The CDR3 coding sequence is TGTGCCAGCAGAAGGACAGGGGGCGGAAACACCATATATTTT. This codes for CASRRTGGGNTIYF.

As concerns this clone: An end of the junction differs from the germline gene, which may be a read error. The CDR3: CASSQDREESF. The CDR3 region has the DNA TGTGCCAGCAGCCAGGACAGGGAGGAGTCGTTC. This rearrangement joins TRBV3-1 (or the pseudogene TRBV3-2) to TRBJ2-7; 8 nucleotides line up with TRBD1. The CDR3 has 11 residues. The germline V gene has CDR1 LGHDT and CDR2 YNNKEL (reference sequence).

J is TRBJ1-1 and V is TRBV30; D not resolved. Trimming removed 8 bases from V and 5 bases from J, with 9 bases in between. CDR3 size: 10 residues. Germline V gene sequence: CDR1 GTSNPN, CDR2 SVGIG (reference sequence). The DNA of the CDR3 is TGTGCCGGAGGGAGGACTGAAGCTTTCTTT. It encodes CAGGRTEAFF.

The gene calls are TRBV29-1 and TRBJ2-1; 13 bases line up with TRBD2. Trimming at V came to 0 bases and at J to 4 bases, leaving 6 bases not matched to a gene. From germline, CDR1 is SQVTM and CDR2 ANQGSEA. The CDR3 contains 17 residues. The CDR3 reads CSVEDSRTSGGYNEQFF. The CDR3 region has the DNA TGCAGCGTTGAAGATTCGAGGACTAGCGGGGGATACAATGAGCAGTTCTTC.

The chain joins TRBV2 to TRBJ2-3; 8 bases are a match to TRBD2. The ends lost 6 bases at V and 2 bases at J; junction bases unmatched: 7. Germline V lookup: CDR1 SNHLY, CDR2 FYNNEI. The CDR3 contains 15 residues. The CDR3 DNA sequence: TGTGCCAGCAGGGCCGGGACTAGGTCCACAGATACGCAGTATTTT. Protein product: CASRAGTRSTDTQYF.

The CDR3 coding sequence is TGTGCCAGCAGCTCAGGCGGGGGCCCCTACGAGCAGTACTTC. This encodes CASSSGGGPYEQYF. The chain carries TRBV7-3 and TRBJ2-7, with D possibly being TRBD2 (7 bases). The CDR3 totals 14 residues. Trimming pared 4 bases from V and 2 bases from J, leaving 12 bases between. Germline CDR1 and CDR2: SGHTA and FQGTGA.

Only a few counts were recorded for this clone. The CDR3 reads CASTYPLGGSNTGELFF. Written as DNA, the CDR3 is TGCGCCAGCACTTATCCCCTCGGGGGTTCGAACACCGGGGAGCTGTTTTTT. The chain has TRBV5-1 and TRBJ2-2; D is perhaps TRBD2 (6 bases). Trimming shortened V by 6 bases and J by 0 bases, and 18 bases separated the two germline ends. This CDR3 comprises 17 residues. Germline V gene lookup returns CDR1 SGHRS and CDR2 YFSETQ.

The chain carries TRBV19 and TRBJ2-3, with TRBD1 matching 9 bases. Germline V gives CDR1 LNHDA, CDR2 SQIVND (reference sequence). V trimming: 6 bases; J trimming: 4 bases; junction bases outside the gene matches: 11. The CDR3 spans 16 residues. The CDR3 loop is CASRGLGQGRADTQYF. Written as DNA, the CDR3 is TGTGCCAGTAGAGGACTCGGACAGGGGAGGGCAGATACGCAGTATTTT.

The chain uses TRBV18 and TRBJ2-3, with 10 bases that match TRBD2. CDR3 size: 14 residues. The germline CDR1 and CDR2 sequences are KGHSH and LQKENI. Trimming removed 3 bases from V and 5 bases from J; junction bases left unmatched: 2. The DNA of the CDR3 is TGTGCCAGCTCACCCGCTAGCGGGGGAGATACGCAGTATTTT. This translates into CASSPASGGDTQYF.

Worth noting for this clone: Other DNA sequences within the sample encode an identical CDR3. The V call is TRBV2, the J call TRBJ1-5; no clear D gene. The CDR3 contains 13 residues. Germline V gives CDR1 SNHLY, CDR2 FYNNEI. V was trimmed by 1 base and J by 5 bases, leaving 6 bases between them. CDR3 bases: TGTGCCAGCAGTGAAGGGAGGTATCAGCCCCAGCATTTT. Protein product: CASSEGRYQPQHF.

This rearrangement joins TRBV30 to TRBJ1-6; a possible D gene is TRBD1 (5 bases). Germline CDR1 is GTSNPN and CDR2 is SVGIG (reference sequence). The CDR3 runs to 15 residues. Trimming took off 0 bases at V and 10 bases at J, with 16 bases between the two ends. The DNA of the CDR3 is TGTGCCTGGAGTGTACGGTCTACAGGCGGCTCACCCCTCCACTTT. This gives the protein CAWSVRSTGGSPLHF.

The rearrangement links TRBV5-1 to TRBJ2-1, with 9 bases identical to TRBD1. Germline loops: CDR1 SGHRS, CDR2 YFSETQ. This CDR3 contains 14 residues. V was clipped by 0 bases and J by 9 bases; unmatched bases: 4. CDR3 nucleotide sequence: TGCGCCAGCAGCTTGGACAGGGGGCTGAGTGAGCAGTTCTTC. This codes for CASSLDRGLSEQFF.

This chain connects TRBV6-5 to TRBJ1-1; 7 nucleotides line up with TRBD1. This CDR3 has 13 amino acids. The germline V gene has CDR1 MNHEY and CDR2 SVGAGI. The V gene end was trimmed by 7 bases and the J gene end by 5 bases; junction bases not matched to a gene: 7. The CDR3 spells CASTPPGGTEAFF. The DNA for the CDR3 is TGTGCCAGCACCCCCCCAGGGGGGACTGAAGCTTTCTTT.

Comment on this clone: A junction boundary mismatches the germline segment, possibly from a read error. CDR3 loop: CASSQDTMSTDTQYF. DNA of the CDR3: TGTGCCAGCAGCCAAGATACGATGAGCACAGACACGCAGTATTTT. The gene calls are TRBV4-2 and TRBJ2-3; no reliable D call. CDR3 length: 15 amino acids. Germline V gene lookup returns CDR1 LGHNA and CDR2 YNFKEQ.

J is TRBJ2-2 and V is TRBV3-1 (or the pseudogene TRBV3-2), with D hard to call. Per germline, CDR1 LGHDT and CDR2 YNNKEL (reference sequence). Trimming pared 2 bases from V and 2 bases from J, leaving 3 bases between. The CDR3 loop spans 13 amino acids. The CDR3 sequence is CASSQTNTGELFF. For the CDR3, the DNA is TGTGCCAGCAGCCAAACTAACACCGGGGAGCTGTTTTTT.

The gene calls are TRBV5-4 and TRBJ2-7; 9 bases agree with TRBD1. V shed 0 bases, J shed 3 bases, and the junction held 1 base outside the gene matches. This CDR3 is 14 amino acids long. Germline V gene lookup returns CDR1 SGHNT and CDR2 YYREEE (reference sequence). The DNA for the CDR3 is TGTGCCAGCAGCTTGGGACAGGGGGGCTACGAGCAGTACTTC. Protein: CASSLGQGGYEQYF.

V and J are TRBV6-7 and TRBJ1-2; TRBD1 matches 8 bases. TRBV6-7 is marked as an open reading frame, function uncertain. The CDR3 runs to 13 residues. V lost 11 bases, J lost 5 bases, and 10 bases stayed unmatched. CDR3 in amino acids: CAESGGWGYGYTF. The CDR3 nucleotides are TGTGCCGAATCAGGGGGCTGGGGATATGGCTACACCTTC.

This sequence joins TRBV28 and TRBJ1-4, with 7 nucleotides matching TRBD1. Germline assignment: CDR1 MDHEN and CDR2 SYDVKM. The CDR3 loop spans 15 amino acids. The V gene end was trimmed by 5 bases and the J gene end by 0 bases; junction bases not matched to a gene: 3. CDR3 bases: TGTGCCAGCAGTACAACAGGGGCAACTAATGAAAAACTGTTTTTT. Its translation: CASSTTGATNEKLFF.

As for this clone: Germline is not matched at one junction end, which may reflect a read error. The CDR3 sequence: CASNEKTGANTEAFF. The CDR3, as DNA: TGTGCCAGCAATGAAAAGACAGGGGCTAACACTGAAGCTTTCTTT. This chain connects TRBV2 to TRBJ1-1, with 8 bases matching TRBD1. The CDR3 sequence is 15 residues long. The germline V gene has CDR1 SNHLY and CDR2 FYNNEI.

The CDR3 nucleotides read TGTGCCAGCAGTTTCGGGGGACCTGGAAACACCATATATTTT. It translates to CASSFGGPGNTIYF. The chain links TRBV2 to TRBJ1-3; tentatively, D is TRBD1 (5 bases). V dropped 5 bases and J dropped 2 bases, with 10 bases sitting between them. Germline CDR1 is SNHLY and CDR2 is FYNNEI. The CDR3 totals 14 residues. The complete variable domain, with remaining parts taken from reference TRBV2 and TRBJ1-3, reads EPEVTQTPSHQVTQMGQEVILRCVPISNHLYFYWYRQILGQKVEFLVSFYNNEISEKSEIFDDQFSVERPDGSNFTLKIRSTKLEDSAMYFCASSFGGPGNTIYFGEGSWLTVV.

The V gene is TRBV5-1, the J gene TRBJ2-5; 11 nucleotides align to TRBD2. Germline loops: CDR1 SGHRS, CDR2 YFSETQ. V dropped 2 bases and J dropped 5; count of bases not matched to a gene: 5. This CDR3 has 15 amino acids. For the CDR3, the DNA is TGCGCCAGCAGCTTAACTAGCGGGGGCACTGAGACCCAGTACTTC. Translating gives CASSLTSGGTETQYF.

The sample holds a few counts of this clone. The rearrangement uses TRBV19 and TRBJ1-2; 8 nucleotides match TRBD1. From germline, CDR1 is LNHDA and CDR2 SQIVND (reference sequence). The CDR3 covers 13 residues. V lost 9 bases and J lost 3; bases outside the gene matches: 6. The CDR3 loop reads CASLRQGYYGYTF. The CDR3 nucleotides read TGTGCCAGCCTTCGACAGGGGTACTATGGCTACACCTTC.

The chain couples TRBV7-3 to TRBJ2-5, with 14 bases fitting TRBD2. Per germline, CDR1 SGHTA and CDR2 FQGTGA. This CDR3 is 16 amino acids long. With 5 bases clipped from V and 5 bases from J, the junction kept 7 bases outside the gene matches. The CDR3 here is CASSPAGLAGVETQYF. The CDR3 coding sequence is TGTGCCAGCAGCCCAGCGGGACTAGCGGGGGTGGAGACCCAGTACTTC.

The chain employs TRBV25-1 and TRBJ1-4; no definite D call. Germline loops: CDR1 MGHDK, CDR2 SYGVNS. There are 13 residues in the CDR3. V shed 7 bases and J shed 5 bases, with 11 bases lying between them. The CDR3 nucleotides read TGTGCCAGCAATGACGCGTGGAATGAAAAACTGTTTTTT. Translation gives CASNDAWNEKLFF.